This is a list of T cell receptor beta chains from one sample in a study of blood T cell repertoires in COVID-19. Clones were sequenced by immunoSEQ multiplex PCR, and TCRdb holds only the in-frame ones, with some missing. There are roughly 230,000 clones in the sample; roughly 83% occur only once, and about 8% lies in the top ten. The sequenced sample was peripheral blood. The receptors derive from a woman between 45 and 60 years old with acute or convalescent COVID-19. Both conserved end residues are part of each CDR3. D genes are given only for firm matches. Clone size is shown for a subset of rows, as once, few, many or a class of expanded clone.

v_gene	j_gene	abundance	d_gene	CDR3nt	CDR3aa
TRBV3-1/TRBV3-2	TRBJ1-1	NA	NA	TGTGCCAGCAGCCAGGGTAGGGGGACTGAAGCTTTCTTT	CASSQGRGTEAFF
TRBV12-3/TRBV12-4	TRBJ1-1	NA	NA	TGTGCCAGCAGTAGTATCCGAGGCACTGAAGCTTTCTTT	CASSSIRGTEAFF
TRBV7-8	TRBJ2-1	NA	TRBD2	TGTGCCAGCAGCCGACTAGCGGGAGAGTCATATGGGCAGTTCTTC	CASSRLAGESYGQFF
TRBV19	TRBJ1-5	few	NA	TGTGCCAGTAGTACCAATAGCAATCAGCCCCAGCATTTT	CASSTNSNQPQHF
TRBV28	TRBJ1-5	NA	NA	TGTGCCAGCAGTTTATTTCAGGGAAGGCAGCCCCAGCATTTT	CASSLFQGRQPQHF
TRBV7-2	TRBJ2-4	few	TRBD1	TGTGCCAGCAGCCCAGCAATGGGGACAGGGCCAAACATTCAGTACTTC	CASSPAMGTGPNIQYF
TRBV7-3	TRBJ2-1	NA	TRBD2	TGTGCCAGCAGCTCGGGACTAGCGGGGGCGAACGAGCAGTTCTTC	CASSSGLAGANEQFF
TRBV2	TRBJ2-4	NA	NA	TGTGCCAGCAGTCCATTCGCCAAAAACATTCAGTACTTC	CASSPFAKNIQYF
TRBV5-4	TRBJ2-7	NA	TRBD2	TGTGCCAGCAGCTCAATGACTAGCGGGAGGTACCACGAGCAGTACTTC	CASSSMTSGRYHEQYF
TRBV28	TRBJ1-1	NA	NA	TGTGCCAGCACCGCGGGGGGGCCTGAAGCTTTCTTT	CASTAGGPEAFF
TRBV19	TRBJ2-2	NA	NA	TGTGCCAGTAAGAGGGATCCTCCGAACACCGGGGAGCTGTTTTTT	CASKRDPPNTGELFF
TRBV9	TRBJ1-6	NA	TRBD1	TGTGCCAGCAGCACGCGACAGGGTCCAGGGTCACCCCTCCACTTT	CASSTRQGPGSPLHF
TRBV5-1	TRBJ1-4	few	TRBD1	TGCGCCAGCAGCTTGGGGGGGACAGCAACTAATGAAAAACTGTTTTTT	CASSLGGTATNEKLFF
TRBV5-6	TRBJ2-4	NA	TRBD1	TGTGCCAGCAGCTTGGACAGGGGGAAAAACATTCAGTACTTC	CASSLDRGKNIQYF
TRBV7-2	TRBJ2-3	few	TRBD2	TGTGCCAGCAGCCCGACGAAACTAGCGGGGTTCCTCGCAGATACGCAGTATTTT	CASSPTKLAGFLADTQYF
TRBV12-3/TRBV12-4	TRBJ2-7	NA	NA	TGTGCCAGCAGTTTGAACTCCGCAGAGCAGTACTTC	CASSLNSAEQYF
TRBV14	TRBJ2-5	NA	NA	TGTGCCAGCAGCCAAGAGCCGGGGTTCGAAGAGACCCAGTACTTC	CASSQEPGFEETQYF
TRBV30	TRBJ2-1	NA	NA	TGTGCCTGGAGTGTCCCTTGGAGGGCTGAGCAGTTCTTC	CAWSVPWRAEQFF
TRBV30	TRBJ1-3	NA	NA	TGTGCCCCCTACGGCGGGGCGCATGGAAACACCATATATTTT	CAPYGGAHGNTIYF
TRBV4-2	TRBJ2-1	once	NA	TGTGCCAGCAGCCAAGAAGATGAGGGCAGCTCCTACAATGAGCAGTTCTTC	CASSQEDEGSSYNEQFF
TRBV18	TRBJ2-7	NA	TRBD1	TGTGCCAGCTCACCATTGCAGGGGGCAGGCGAGCAGTACTTC	CASSPLQGAGEQYF
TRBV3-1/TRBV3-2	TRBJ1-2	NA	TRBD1	TGTGCCAGCAGCCAAGGGGGGACAGGGAGGGGCTACACCTTC	CASSQGGTGRGYTF
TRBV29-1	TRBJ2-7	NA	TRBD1	TGCAGCGTTGATCCCGGGACAGGGTACGAGCAGTACTTC	CSVDPGTGYEQYF
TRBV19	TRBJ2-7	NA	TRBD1	TGTGCCAGTAGTATCGAAGAAGGGGGCCCCCTCTCCTACGAGCAGTACTTC	CASSIEEGGPLSYEQYF
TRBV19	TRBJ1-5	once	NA	TGTGCCAGTAGTATAGGAGGCAGGGGCCCCAATCAGCCCCAGCATTTT	CASSIGGRGPNQPQHF
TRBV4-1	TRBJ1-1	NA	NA	TGCGCCAGCAGCCCACTTTGGACTGATGAAGCTTTCTTT	CASSPLWTDEAFF
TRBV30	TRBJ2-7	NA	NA	TGTGCCTGGGAACCAGGGGCGGCGTACGAGCAGTACTTC	CAWEPGAAYEQYF
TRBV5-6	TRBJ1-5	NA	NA	TGTGCCAGCAGCTTCGGTCCAGGGCCCCCACCTCAGCCCCAGCATTTT	CASSFGPGPPPQPQHF
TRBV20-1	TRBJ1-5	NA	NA	TGCAGTGCTAGTCGCGGCAATCAGCCCCAGCATTTT	CSASRGNQPQHF
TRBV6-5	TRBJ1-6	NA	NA	TGTGCCAGCAGCCCACCGGGGGGCTGGTCACCCCTCCACTTT	CASSPPGGWSPLHF
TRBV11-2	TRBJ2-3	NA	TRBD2	TGTGCCAGCAGCTTACTGACTAGCTCTGATACGCAGTATTTT	CASSLLTSSDTQYF
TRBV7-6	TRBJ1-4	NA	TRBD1	TGTGCCAGCAGCCCGCGACAGGGTGTAGAGGAAAAACTGTTTTTT	CASSPRQGVEEKLFF
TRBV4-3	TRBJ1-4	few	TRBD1	TGCGCCAGCAGCCAACCGGGACAGGGTTATTTGACTAATGAAAAACTGTTTTTT	CASSQPGQGYLTNEKLFF
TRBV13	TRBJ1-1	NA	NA	TGTGCCAGCAGCTTACCCTCAACAGATGGCACTGAAGCTTTCTTT	CASSLPSTDGTEAFF
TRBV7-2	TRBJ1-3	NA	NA	TGTGCCAGCAGCTTGGCGGACACCGTCTCTGGAAACACCATATATTTT	CASSLADTVSGNTIYF